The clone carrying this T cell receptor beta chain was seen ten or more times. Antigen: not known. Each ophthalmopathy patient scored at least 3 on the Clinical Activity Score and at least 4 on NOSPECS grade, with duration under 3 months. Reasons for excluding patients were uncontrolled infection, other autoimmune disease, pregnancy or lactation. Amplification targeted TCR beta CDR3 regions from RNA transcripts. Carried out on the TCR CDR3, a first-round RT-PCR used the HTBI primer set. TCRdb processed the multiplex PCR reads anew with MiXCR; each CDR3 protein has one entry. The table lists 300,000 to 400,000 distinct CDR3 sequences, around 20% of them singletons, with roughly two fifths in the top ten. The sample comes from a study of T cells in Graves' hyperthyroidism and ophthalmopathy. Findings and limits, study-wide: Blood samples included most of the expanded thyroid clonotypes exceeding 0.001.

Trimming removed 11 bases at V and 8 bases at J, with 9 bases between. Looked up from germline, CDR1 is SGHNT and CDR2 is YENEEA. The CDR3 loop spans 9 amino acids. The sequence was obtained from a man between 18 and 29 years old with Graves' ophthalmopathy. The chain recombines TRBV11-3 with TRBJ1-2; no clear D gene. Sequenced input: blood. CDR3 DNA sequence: TGTGCCGGCGGTAAGGGCTACACCTTC. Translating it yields CAGGKGYTF.